This T cell receptor (beta chain) was profiled in a study of Graves' ophthalmopathy and Graves' hyperthyroidism. Study observations and caveats: The model flagged ophthalmopathy progression at about 68% sensitivity and around 77% specificity.

RNA transcripts served as template for amplifying TCR beta CDR3 sequences. HTBI primers served in a first-round RT-PCR, which a second-round multiplex PCR followed. TCRdb analysed the multiplex PCR reads with MiXCR anew, one entry per CDR3 protein. The profile shows about 500,000 distinct CDR3 sequences, under 40% of them singletons. The germline V gene encodes CDR1 SGHKS and CDR2 YYEKEE (reference sequence). This CDR3 has 15 amino acids. V trimming: 2 bases; J trimming: 1 base; junction bases outside the gene matches: 4. This clonotype has a count of ten or more. No antigen is known for it. The source of this sequence is an adult man with Graves' hyperthyroidism. Sequencing was done on a sample of peripheral blood or thyroid tissue (not recorded which). The chain has TRBV5-5 and TRBJ2-5; 8 bases agree with TRBD1. The CDR3 region is CASSFPGQGQETQYF. The CDR3 DNA sequence: TGTGCCAGCAGCTTCCCAGGACAGGGCCAAGAGACCCAGTACTTC.